The 4 T cell receptor beta chains presented below share a single source sample, sequenced in a study of blood T cells in healthy people across ages. Using a J-beta primer mix together with a sample-barcoded 5' primer, a second PCR was run for roughly 6 to 11 cycles. TCRdb fed the 5' RACE reads into MiXCR, producing one record per CDR3 protein. The sample carries roughly 1.5 million distinct CDR3 sequences, roughly 43% recorded once. Sequenced input: blood. All receptors come from a woman aged 18-30 years in good health.

The gene calls are TRBV4-1 and TRBJ2-5; 8 bases map to TRBD2. The V gene end was trimmed by 3 bases and the J gene end by 11 bases; junction bases not matched to a gene: 17. The germline V gene has CDR1 MGHRA and CDR2 YSYEKL. The CDR3 runs to 16 residues. The CDR3: CASSQGRGLVATQQYF. For the CDR3, the DNA is TGCGCCAGCAGCCAGGGCAGGGGACTAGTCGCGACGCAGCAGTACTTC.

This clonotype was recorded once. This could be a read error, since a much larger clone is one nucleotide away. V usage is TRBV4-1 and J usage is TRBJ1-2, with 8 positions matching TRBD1. The CDR3 is 14 residues long. CDR1 and CDR2 (germline): MGHRA, YSYEKL. The CDR3 is CAGRQGTAIYGYTF. The CDR3 bases are TGCGCCGGCAGACAGGGGACGGCGATCTATGGCTACACCTTC.

V and J are TRBV25-1 and TRBJ2-1, with TRBD1 matching 10 bases. Trimming took 4 bases from V and 13 from J; bases not matched to a gene: 16. Germline values: CDR1 MGHDK, CDR2 SYGVNS. The CDR3 covers 16 residues. The CDR3 DNA is TGTGCCAGCAGTGCCTCGGACAGGGGGAGCGGCGAGACCCAGTTCTTC. Its translation is CASSASDRGSGETQFF.

The chain combines TRBV2 with TRBJ2-7; D unresolved. Near its end, the DNA agrees better with TRBJ2-5, so the J call may be wrong. CDR1 and CDR2 (germline): SNHLY, FYNNEI. The CDR3 extends over 14 amino acids. The DNA of the CDR3 is TGTGCCAGCAACCTAGGACGGAACAAAGAGACCCAGTACTTC. This gives the protein CASNLGRNKETQYF.